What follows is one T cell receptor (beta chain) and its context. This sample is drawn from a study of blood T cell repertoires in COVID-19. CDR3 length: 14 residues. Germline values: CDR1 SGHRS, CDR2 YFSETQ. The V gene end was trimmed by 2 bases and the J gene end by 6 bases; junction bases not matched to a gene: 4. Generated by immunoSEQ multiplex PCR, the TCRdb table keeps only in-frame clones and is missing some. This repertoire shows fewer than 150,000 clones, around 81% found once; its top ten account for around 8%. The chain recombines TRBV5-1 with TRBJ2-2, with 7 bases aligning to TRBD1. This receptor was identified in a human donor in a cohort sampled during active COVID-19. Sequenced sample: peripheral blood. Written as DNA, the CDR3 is TGCGCCAGCAGCTTCTTAGGGGGCCCCGGGGAGCTGTTTTTT. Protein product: CASSFLGGPGELFF.